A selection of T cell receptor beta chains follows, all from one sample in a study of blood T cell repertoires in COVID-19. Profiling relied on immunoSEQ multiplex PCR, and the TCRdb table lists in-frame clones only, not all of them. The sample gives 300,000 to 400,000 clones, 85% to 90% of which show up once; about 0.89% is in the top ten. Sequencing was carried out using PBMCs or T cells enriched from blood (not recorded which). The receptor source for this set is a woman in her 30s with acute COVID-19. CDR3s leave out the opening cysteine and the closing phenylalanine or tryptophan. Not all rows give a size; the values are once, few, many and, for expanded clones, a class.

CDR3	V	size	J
ASSYRGQNQPQH	TRBV2	-	TRBJ1-5
ASRAQGPYGYT	TRBV6-5	few	TRBJ1-2
AWSSFPGERGFSGQF	TRBV30	-	TRBJ2-1
ASSYSPGTPRQF	TRBV6-2/TRBV6-3	-	TRBJ2-1
ASSFRVDSPLH	TRBV7-2	-	TRBJ1-6
ASSSGGTKNIQY	TRBV7-2	once	TRBJ2-4
ASSQVGHSRSGNTIY	TRBV3-1/TRBV3-2	-	TRBJ1-3
ASSRGGGPDQPQH	TRBV28	-	TRBJ1-5
ASRYGGAPYNEQF	TRBV7-9	-	TRBJ2-1
ASSEFTDREDEQY	TRBV6-1	-	TRBJ2-7
ASSEGDTRPLYGYT	TRBV2	-	TRBJ1-2
ASSPLSNMNTEAF	TRBV7-3	-	TRBJ1-1
ASSPQTEDIQY	TRBV18	-	TRBJ2-4
SAKTSGPAVTGELF	TRBV29-1	-	TRBJ2-2